In its sample, the clone carrying this T cell receptor (beta chain) was seen many times. Individual cDNA molecules received unique molecular identifiers during library preparation. One entry per CDR3 protein results from TCRdb running MiXCR on the 5' RACE reads. The sample has approximately 70,000 distinct CDR3 sequences; over 10% are singletons. The data were obtained in a study of early T cells in non-severe SARS-CoV-2 infection. Germline loops: CDR1 KGHSH, CDR2 LQKENI. Trimming pared 3 bases from V and 2 bases from J, leaving 13 bases between. The CDR3 sequence is 15 residues long. The TCR was taken from an adult who was a healthcare worker with PCR-confirmed SARS-CoV-2 infection or an uninfected control (not recorded which). The chain combines TRBV18 with TRBJ2-5, with D possibly TRBD1 on 6 matching bases. The specimen was whole blood, collected at baseline. The CDR3 region is CASSPPVGHQETQYF. Written as DNA, the CDR3 is TGTGCCAGCTCACCGCCGGTGGGACATCAAGAGACCCAGTACTTC.